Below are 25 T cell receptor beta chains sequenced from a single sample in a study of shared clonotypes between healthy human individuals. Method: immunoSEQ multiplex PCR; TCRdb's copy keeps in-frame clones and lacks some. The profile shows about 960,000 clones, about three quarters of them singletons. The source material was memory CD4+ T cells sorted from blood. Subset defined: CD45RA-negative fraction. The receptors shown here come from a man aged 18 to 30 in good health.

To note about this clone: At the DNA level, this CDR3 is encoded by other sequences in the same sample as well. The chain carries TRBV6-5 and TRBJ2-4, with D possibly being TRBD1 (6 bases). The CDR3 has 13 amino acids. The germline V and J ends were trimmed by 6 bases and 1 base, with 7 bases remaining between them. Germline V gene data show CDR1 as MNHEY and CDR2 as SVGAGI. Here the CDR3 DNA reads TGTGCCAGCAGAACAGGGGCCAAAAACATTCAGTACTTC. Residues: CASRTGAKNIQYF.

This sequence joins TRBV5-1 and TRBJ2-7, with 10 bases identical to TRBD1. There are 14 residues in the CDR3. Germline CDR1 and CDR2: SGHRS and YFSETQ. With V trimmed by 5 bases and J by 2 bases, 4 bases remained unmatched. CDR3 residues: CASSGQGVTYEQYF. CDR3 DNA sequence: TGCGCCAGCAGTGGACAGGGGGTAACCTACGAGCAGTACTTC.

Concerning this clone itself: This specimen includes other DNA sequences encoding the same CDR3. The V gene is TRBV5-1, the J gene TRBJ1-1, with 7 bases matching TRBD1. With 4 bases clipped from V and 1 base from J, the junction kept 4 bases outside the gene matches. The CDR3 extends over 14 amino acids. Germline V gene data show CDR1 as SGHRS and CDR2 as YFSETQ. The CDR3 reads CASSAQGWNTEAFF. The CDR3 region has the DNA TGCGCCAGCAGCGCACAGGGGTGGAACACTGAAGCTTTCTTT.

The DNA of the CDR3 is TGTGCCAGCAGTTCCCCAGCGGGATCGAACACCGGGGAGCTGTTTTTT. Translation gives CASSSPAGSNTGELFF. The chain is built from TRBV6-5 and TRBJ2-2, with 7 bases matching TRBD2. This CDR3 has 16 residues. J gave up 0 bases and V 4 bases, and 5 bases lay outside the gene matches. The germline gives CDR1 MNHEY, CDR2 SVGAGI.

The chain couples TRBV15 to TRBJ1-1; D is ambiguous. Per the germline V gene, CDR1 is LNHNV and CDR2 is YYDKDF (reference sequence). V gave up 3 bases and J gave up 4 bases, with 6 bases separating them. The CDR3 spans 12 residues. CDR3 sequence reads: CATSRDSTEAFF. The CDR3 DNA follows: TGTGCCACCAGCAGGGATAGCACTGAAGCTTTCTTT.

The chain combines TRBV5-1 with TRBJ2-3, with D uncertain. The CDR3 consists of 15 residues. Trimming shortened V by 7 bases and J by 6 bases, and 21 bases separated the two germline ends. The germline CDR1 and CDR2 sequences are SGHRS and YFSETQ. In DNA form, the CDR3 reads TGCGCCAGCGCTAATGGACGCCTTCAGGAGGATACGCAGTATTTT. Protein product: CASANGRLQEDTQYF.

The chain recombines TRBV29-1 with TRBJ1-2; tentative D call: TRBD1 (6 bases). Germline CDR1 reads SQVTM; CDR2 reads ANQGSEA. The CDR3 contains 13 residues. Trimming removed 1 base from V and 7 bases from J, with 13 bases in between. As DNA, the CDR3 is TGCAGCGTTGAAGTCCTTACAGGGACTGGCTACACCTTC. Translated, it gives CSVEVLTGTGYTF.

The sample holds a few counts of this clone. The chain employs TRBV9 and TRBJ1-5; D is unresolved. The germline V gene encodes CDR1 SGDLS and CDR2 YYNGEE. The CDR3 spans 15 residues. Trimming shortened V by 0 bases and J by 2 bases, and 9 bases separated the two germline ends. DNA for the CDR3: TGTGCCAGCAGCGTAGGTTCTTCCGGCAATCAGCCCCAGCATTTT. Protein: CASSVGSSGNQPQHF.

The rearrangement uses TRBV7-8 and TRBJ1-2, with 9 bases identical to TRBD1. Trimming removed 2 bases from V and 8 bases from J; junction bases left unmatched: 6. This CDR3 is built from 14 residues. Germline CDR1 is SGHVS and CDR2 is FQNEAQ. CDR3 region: CASSLKGQGMGYTF. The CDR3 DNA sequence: TGTGCCAGCAGCTTAAAAGGACAGGGGATGGGCTACACCTTC.

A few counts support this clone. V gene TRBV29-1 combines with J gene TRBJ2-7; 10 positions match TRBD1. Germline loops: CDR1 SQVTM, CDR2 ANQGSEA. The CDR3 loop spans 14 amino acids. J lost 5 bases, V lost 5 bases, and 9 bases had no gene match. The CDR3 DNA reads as TGCAGCGTTAGAACCGGGACAGGGGTAGACGAGCAGTACTTC. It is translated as CSVRTGTGVDEQYF.

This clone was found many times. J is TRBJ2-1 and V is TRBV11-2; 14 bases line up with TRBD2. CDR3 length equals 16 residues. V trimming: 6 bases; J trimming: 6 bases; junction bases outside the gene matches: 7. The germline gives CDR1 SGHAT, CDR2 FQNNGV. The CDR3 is CASSGLAGGLGNEQFF. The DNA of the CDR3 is TGTGCCAGCAGTGGACTAGCGGGAGGTCTTGGCAATGAGCAGTTCTTC. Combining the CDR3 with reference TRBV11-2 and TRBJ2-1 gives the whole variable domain EAGVAQSPRYKIIEKRQSVAFWCNPISGHATLYWYQQILGQGPKLLIQFQNNGVVDDSQLPKDRFSAERLKGVDSTLKIQPAKLEDSAVYLCASSGLAGGLGNEQFFGPGTRLTVL.

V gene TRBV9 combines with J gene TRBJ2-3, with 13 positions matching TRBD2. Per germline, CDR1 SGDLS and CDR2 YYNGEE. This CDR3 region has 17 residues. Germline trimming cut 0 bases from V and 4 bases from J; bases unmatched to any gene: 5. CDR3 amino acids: CASSVEGTSGGADTQYF. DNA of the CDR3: TGTGCCAGCAGCGTAGAAGGAACTAGCGGGGGGGCAGATACGCAGTATTTT.

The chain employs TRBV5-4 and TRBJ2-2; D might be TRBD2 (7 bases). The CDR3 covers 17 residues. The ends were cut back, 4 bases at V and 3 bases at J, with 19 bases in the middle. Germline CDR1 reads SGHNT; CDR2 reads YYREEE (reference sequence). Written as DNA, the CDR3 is TGTGCCAGCAGCCCCGCGGGGGCGCCTTGGGACACCGGGGAGCTGTTTTTT. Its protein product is CASSPAGAPWDTGELFF.

The CDR3 DNA is TGTGCCAGCAGCTTTCCCGGGACTAGCTCCGGGGAGCTGTTTTTT. Residues: CASSFPGTSSGELFF. V and J are TRBV5-4 and TRBJ2-2, with 9 positions matching TRBD2. Germline V gene data show CDR1 as SGHNT and CDR2 as YYREEE (reference sequence). The J segment lost 6 bases and the V segment lost 2 bases, leaving 5 bases of the junction unmatched. The CDR3 extends over 15 amino acids. The full variable domain, rest sourced from reference TRBV5-4 and TRBJ2-2, is ETGVTQSPTHLIKTRGQQVTLRCSSQSGHNTVSWYQQALGQGPQFIFQYYREEENGRGNFPPRFSGLQFPNYSSELNVNALELDDSALYLCASSFPGTSSGELFFGEGSRLTVL.

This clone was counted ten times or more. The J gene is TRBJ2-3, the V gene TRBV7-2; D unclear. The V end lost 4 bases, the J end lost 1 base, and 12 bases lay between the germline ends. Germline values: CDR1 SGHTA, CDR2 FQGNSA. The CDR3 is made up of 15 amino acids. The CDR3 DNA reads TGTGCCAGCAGCTCCATGGTGTCGGGCACAGATACGCAGTATTTT. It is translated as CASSSMVSGTDTQYF.

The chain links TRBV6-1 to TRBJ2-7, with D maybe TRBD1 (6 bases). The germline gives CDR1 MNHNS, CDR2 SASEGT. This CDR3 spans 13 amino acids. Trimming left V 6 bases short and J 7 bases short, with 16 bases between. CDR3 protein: CASSIQGLGEQYF. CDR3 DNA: TGTGCCAGCAGCATACAGGGCCTTGGGGAGCAGTACTTC.

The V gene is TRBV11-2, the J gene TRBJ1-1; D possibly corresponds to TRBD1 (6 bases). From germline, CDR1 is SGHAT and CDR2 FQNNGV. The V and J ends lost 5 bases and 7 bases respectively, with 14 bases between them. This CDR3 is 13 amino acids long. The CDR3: CASSAPQGREAFF. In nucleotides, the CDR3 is TGTGCCAGCAGCGCCCCACAGGGCCGTGAAGCTTTCTTT. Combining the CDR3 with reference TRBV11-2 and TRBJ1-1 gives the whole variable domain EAGVAQSPRYKIIEKRQSVAFWCNPISGHATLYWYQQILGQGPKLLIQFQNNGVVDDSQLPKDRFSAERLKGVDSTLKIQPAKLEDSAVYLCASSAPQGREAFFGQGTRLTVV.

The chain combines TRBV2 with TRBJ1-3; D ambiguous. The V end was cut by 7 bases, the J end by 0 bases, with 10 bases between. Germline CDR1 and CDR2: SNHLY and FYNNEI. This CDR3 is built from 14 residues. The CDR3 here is CASKVVNSGNTIYF. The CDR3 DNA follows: TGTGCCAGCAAGGTCGTAAACTCTGGAAACACCATATATTTT.

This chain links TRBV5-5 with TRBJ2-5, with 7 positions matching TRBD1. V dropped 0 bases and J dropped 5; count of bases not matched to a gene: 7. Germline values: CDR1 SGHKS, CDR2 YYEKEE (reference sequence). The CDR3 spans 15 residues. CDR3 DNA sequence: TGTGCCAGCAGCTTGGAACAGGGGTTTGTTGAGACCCAGTACTTC. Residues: CASSLEQGFVETQYF.

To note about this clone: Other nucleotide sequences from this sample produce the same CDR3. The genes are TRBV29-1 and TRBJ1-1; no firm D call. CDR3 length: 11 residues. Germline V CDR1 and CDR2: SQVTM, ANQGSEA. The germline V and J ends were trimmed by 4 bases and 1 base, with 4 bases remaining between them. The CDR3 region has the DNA TGCAGCGTTGTTCGGAACACTGAAGCTTTCTTT. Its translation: CSVVRNTEAFF.

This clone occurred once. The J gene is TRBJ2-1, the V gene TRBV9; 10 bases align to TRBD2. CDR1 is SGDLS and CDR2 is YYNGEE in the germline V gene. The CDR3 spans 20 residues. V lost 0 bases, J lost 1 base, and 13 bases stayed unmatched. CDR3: CASSVELASGSFSSYNEQFF. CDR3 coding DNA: TGTGCCAGCAGCGTAGAATTGGCTAGCGGGAGCTTTAGTTCCTACAATGAGCAGTTCTTC.

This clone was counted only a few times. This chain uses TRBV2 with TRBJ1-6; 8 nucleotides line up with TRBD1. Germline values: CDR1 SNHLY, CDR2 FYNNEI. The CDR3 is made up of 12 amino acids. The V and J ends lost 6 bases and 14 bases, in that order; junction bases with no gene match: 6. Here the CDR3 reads CASSGQGFALHF. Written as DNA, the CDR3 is TGTGCCAGCAGCGGACAGGGCTTCGCCCTCCACTTT.

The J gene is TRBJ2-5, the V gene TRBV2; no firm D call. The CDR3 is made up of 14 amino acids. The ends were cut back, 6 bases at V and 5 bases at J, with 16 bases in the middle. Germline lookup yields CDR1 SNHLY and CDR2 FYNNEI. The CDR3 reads CASRTQGNRETQYF. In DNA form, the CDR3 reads TGTGCCAGCAGGACACAAGGGAACCGGGAGACCCAGTACTTC.

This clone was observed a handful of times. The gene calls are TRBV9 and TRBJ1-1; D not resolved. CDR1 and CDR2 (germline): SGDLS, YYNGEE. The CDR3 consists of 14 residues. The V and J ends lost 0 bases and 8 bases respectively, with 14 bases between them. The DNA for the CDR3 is TGTGCCAGCAGCGTAGAGGCCTACCCGAGGGAAGCTTTCTTT. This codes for CASSVEAYPREAFF. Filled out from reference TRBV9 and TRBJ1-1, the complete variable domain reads DSGVTQTPKHLITATGQRVTLRCSPRSGDLSVYWYQQSLDQGLQFLIQYYNGEERAKGNILERFSAQQFPDLHSELNLSSLELGDSALYFCASSVEAYPREAFFGQGTRLTVV.

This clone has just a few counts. This chain's CDR3 is CASSSQTGSTDTQYF. The CDR3 region has the DNA TGTGCCAGCAGCTCACAGACAGGCTCCACAGATACGCAGTATTTT. The V gene is TRBV7-6, the J gene TRBJ2-3; D is perhaps TRBD1 (6 bases). This CDR3 has 15 amino acids. Germline V gene sequence: CDR1 SGHVS, CDR2 FNYEAQ. The germline V and J ends were trimmed by 4 bases and 2 bases, with 13 bases remaining between them.